One sample yielded the 26 T cell receptor beta chains listed below, sequenced in a study of CD8 T cells in ankylosing spondylitis. Findings and limits, study-wide: What seemed typical of ankylosing spondylitis blood was a TCR beta motif built from roughly eight highly homologous variants.

TCRdb reanalysed the 5' RACE reads using MiXCR and keeps one entry per CDR3 protein. The table records around 490,000 distinct CDR3 sequences, approximately 5.3% of them present only once. Antigen specificity for these receptors is unknown. Sequenced sample: blood, either unsorted or a sorted T cell fraction (not recorded which). The receptors originated from a male donor with ankylosing spondylitis.

This clonotype was found many times. V and J are TRBV12-3 or TRBV12-4 and TRBJ1-2, with D hard to call. CDR3 length equals 14 residues. With 11 bases removed from V and 0 bases from J, the gap between germline ends came to 16 bases. The CDR3 loop reads CAGTPSPANYGYTF. The CDR3 region has the DNA TGTGCCGGCACGCCGAGTCCAGCTAACTATGGCTACACCTTC.

Many counts were recorded for this clonotype. This chain joins TRBV6-1 and TRBJ2-7; tentative D call: TRBD1 (5 bases). With 7 bases removed from V and 12 bases from J, the gap between germline ends came to 25 bases. The CDR3 sequence is 14 residues long. Germline loops: CDR1 MNHNS, CDR2 SASEGT. CDR3 region: CASTQTSLLDRGYF. The CDR3 bases are TGTGCCAGCACTCAAACCTCCCTCCTAGATAGGGGGTACTTC.

This clonotype has a count of ten or more. The CDR3 sequence: CASSLRDSSNQPQHF. CDR3 nucleotides: TGTGCCAGCAGTTTAAGAGATTCCAGCAATCAGCCCCAGCATTTT. The V gene is TRBV12-3 or TRBV12-4, the J gene TRBJ1-5, with D unresolved. This CDR3 comprises 15 residues. The ends were cut back, 2 bases at V and 1 base at J, with 9 bases in the middle.

This clonotype occurred many times. The V gene is TRBV4-1, the J gene TRBJ1-4, with 7 bases lining up with TRBD1. Trimming took 4 bases from V and 8 from J; bases not matched to a gene: 7. Germline V CDR1 and CDR2: MGHRA, YSYEKL. The CDR3 contains 14 residues. The CDR3, as DNA: TGCGCCAGCAGCCTACAGGGGTTCGGCGAAAAACTGTTTTTT. Translating gives CASSLQGFGEKLFF.

J is TRBJ2-5 and V is TRBV20-1; 11 nucleotides agree with TRBD2. This CDR3 has 15 amino acids. The V and J ends lost 3 bases and 2 bases, in that order; junction bases with no gene match: 5. The germline CDR1 and CDR2 sequences are DFQATT and SNEGSKA (reference sequence). This CDR3 is CSASVLAGGQETQYF. CDR3 sequence (DNA): TGCAGTGCTAGCGTTTTAGCGGGGGGGCAAGAGACCCAGTACTTC.

This clonotype has a count of ten or more. The V and J genes are TRBV21-1 and TRBJ2-3. TRBV21-1 is a pseudogene locus. The CDR3 has 12 amino acids. The chain's CDR3 is CASSKPPDTQYF. The CDR3 DNA is TGTGCCAGCAGCAAACCCCCAGATACGCAGTATTTT.

At least ten counts were recorded for this clonotype. The chain couples TRBV29-1 to TRBJ2-2, with TRBD1 matching 10 bases. The trim removed 7 bases at V and 2 bases at J, leaving 4 bases unmatched. Germline V gene lookup returns CDR1 SQVTM and CDR2 ANQGSEA. The CDR3 has 14 amino acids. CDR3 nucleotides: TGCAGCGGCGGGACAGGGGTTAACACCGGGGAGCTGTTTTTT. As protein: CSGGTGVNTGELFF.

This clonotype has ten or more counts. The rearrangement links TRBV5-1 to TRBJ2-7; D perhaps matches TRBD2 (5 bases). Trimming removed 5 bases at V and 3 bases at J, with 15 bases between. The CDR3 consists of 14 residues. The germline gives CDR1 SGHRS, CDR2 YFSETQ. The CDR3 loop is CASRVDGGLYEQYF. In DNA, the CDR3 is TGCGCCAGCAGAGTAGACGGCGGGCTCTACGAGCAGTACTTC.

This chain links TRBV18 with TRBJ2-7, with 9 bases matching TRBD1. Germline CDR1 is KGHSH and CDR2 is LQKENI. The CDR3 runs 14 residues. Trimming at V came to 5 bases and at J to 6 bases, leaving 8 bases not matched to a gene. CDR3 loop: CASSARTGDGEQYF. CDR3 in DNA: TGTGCCAGCTCAGCAAGGACAGGGGACGGCGAGCAGTACTTC. The entire variable domain, with the rest obtained from reference TRBV18 and TRBJ2-7, is as follows: NAGVMQNPRHLVRRRGQEARLRCSPMKGHSHVYWYRQLPEEGLKFMVYLQKENIIDESGMPKERFSAEFPKEGPSILRIQQVVRGDSAAYFCASSARTGDGEQYFGPGTRLTVT.

This clonotype was observed many times. The rearrangement joins TRBV19 to TRBJ1-1; D perhaps matches TRBD1 (5 bases). Deletions cut 6 bases from V and 4 bases from J, with 21 bases between. The V gene's germline CDR1 is LNHDA and CDR2 SQIVND (reference sequence). There are 16 residues in the CDR3. DNA for the CDR3: TGTGCCAGTAGACACCGGGCCTACGGCGGGGGCACTGAAGCTTTCTTT. As protein: CASRHRAYGGGTEAFF.

This clonotype was recorded at least ten times. The chain recombines TRBV4-2 with TRBJ2-7, with a tentative D call TRBD2 (6 bases). The V gene lost 2 bases and the J gene lost 0 bases, with 17 bases spanning the gap. The CDR3 sequence is 17 residues long. Germline V gene sequence: CDR1 LGHNA, CDR2 YNFKEQ. The CDR3 DNA reads TGTGCCAGCAGCCAAACCCCGGCGGGGTTGACCTCCTACGAGCAGTACTTC. Its protein is CASSQTPAGLTSYEQYF.

V gene TRBV9 combines with J gene TRBJ2-3; maybe TRBD1 (5 bases). The CDR3 extends over 13 amino acids. V lost 5 bases, J lost 4 bases, and 11 bases lay in between. CDR1 and CDR2 from the germline V gene are SGDLS and YYNGEE. The CDR3: CASSGPGPDTQYF. The CDR3 bases are TGTGCCAGCAGTGGGCCAGGGCCAGATACGCAGTATTTT.

This clonotype was counted at least ten times. The chain combines TRBV6-2 or TRBV6-3 with TRBJ1-1; 7 bases map to TRBD1. V lost 7 bases and J lost 7; bases outside the gene matches: 21. Looked up from germline, CDR1 is MNHEY and CDR2 is SVGEGT. The CDR3 sequence is 17 residues long. The CDR3 DNA reads as TGTGCCAGCAACTTGCTCTTCGTCCAGGGGGGATGGGGTGAAGCTTTCTTT. It specifies CASNLLFVQGGWGEAFF.

This clonotype was found many times. The V gene is TRBV10-3, the J gene TRBJ1-2, with 7 bases that match TRBD1. This CDR3 is built from 14 residues. Trimming removed 8 bases from V and 3 bases from J; junction bases left unmatched: 9. Germline V gene data show CDR1 as ENHRY and CDR2 as SYGVKD. The CDR3 nucleotides read TGTGCCATCCGACAGGGCACTCGGGACTATGGCTACACCTTC. Its translation: CAIRQGTRDYGYTF.

This clonotype was detected ten times or more. The chain has TRBV24-1 and TRBJ2-6; 9 bases align to TRBD1. Germline V gene data show CDR1 as KGHDR and CDR2 as SFDVKD. Germline trimming cut 4 bases from V and 0 bases from J; bases unmatched to any gene: 9. The CDR3 runs 19 residues. The CDR3 loop is CATSEQPGQGPSGANVLTF. The CDR3 DNA sequence: TGTGCCACCAGTGAACAACCGGGACAGGGTCCCTCTGGGGCCAACGTCCTGACTTTC.

This clonotype came up many times. V usage is TRBV21-1 and J usage is TRBJ2-1; the table gives TRBD2 as D, unverified against the DNA. TRBV21-1 is shown as a pseudogene. This CDR3 has 15 amino acids. The DNA for the CDR3 is TGTGCCAGCAGCAACGGGAGGGACATCTACAATGAGCAGTTCTTC. It specifies CASSNGRDIYNEQFF.

This clonotype was picked up many times. The CDR3 coding sequence is TGCGCCAGCAGCCCAAATTCAGGTTTCGAGCAGTACTTC. Its protein is CASSPNSGFEQYF. The V and J genes are TRBV5-1 and TRBJ2-7; D ambiguous. From germline, CDR1 is SGHRS and CDR2 YFSETQ. This CDR3 contains 13 residues. V was pared by 4 bases and J by 6 bases, with 14 bases between.

The rearrangement joins TRBV20-1 to TRBJ1-6; D remains unclear. Per germline, CDR1 DFQATT and CDR2 SNEGSKA (reference sequence). The CDR3 totals 13 residues. The V gene lost 6 bases and the J gene lost 4 bases, with 10 bases spanning the gap. CDR3 coding DNA: TGCAGTGCCCTTGGTGATTATAATTCACCCCTCCACTTT. It specifies CSALGDYNSPLHF.

This clonotype showed up many times. The V and J genes are TRBV20-1 and TRBJ1-1, with 7 nucleotides matching TRBD1. CDR1 DFQATT and CDR2 SNEGSKA come from the germline V gene (reference sequence). The CDR3 consists of 13 residues. The ends lost 5 bases at V and 0 bases at J; junction bases unmatched: 3. The DNA for the CDR3 is TGCAGTGCTCAGACAGGGATGAACACTGAAGCTTTCTTT. Protein sequence: CSAQTGMNTEAFF.

This clonotype showed up many times. This chain links TRBV11-2 with TRBJ1-6, with 7 bases matching TRBD1. This CDR3 comprises 19 residues. V gave up 5 bases and J gave up 1 base; unmatched junction bases: 14. Germline V lookup: CDR1 SGHAT, CDR2 FQNNGV. Here the CDR3 reads CASSPDREYEQSYNSPLHF. Here the CDR3 DNA reads TGTGCCAGCAGCCCCGACAGGGAATATGAACAGTCCTATAATTCACCCCTCCACTTT.

This clonotype was observed a few times. The CDR3 sequence is CAISQGLVGQPQHF. As DNA, the CDR3 is TGTGCCATCAGCCAGGGGCTCGTTGGGCAGCCCCAGCATTTT. This chain links TRBV10-3 with TRBJ1-5; tentative D call: TRBD1 (6 bases). V lost 6 bases and J lost 7, with 16 bases in between. CDR1 and CDR2 from the germline V gene are ENHRY and SYGVKD. The CDR3 has 14 residues.

Notes on this clonotype: This sequence may be a read error, since a much larger clone differs from it by one base. The chain employs TRBV5-1 and TRBJ2-7; 10 bases agree with TRBD1. J gave up 2 bases and V 4 bases, and 6 bases lay outside the gene matches. CDR3 length: 15 amino acids. CDR1 and CDR2 from the germline V gene are SGHRS and YFSETQ. CDR3 in amino acids: CASSPLTGGTYEQYF. In DNA, the CDR3 is TGCGCCAGCAGCCCCTTGACAGGGGGCACCTACGAGCAGTACTTC.

This clonotype has at least ten counts. This chain joins TRBV20-1 and TRBJ2-5; D possibly uses TRBD1 or TRBD2 (5 bases each). This CDR3 is 13 amino acids long. Germline CDR1 and CDR2: DFQATT and SNEGSKA (reference sequence). V lost 5 bases and J lost 2, with 12 bases in between. CDR3 in DNA: TGCAGTGCTGGGGACGGGCCTCAAGAGACCCAGTACTTC. Protein product: CSAGDGPQETQYF.

This clonotype was seen repeatedly, ten times or more. The rearrangement joins TRBV5-1 to TRBJ2-1; D perhaps matches TRBD2 (6 bases). Per the germline V gene, CDR1 is SGHRS and CDR2 is YFSETQ. This CDR3 is 13 amino acids long. V dropped 4 bases and J dropped 9 bases, with 14 bases sitting between them. In nucleotides, the CDR3 is TGCGCCAGCAGCCGGTCCCCCGGGAGTGAGCAGTTCTTC. It translates to CASSRSPGSEQFF. The full variable domain, in which reference TRBV5-1 and TRBJ2-1 provide the parts outside the CDR3, is KAGVTQTPRYLIKTRGQQVTLSCSPISGHRSVSWYQQTPGQGLQFLFEYFSETQRNKGNFPGRFSGRQFSNSRSEMNVSTLELGDSALYLCASSRSPGSEQFFGPGTRLTVL.

This clonotype was recorded many times. This chain links TRBV5-1 with TRBJ2-2; TRBD2 is a possible D gene (5 bases). V lost 0 bases and J lost 1, with 10 bases in between. CDR3 length: 16 residues. Germline V lookup: CDR1 SGHRS, CDR2 YFSETQ. CDR3 DNA: TGCGCCAGCAGCTTGGGTAGCGCCCGGAACACCGGGGAGCTGTTTTTT. As protein: CASSLGSARNTGELFF.

Ten or more counts support this clonotype. The gene calls are TRBV20-1 and TRBJ2-7; D is undetermined. Germline V gene sequence: CDR1 DFQATT, CDR2 SNEGSKA (reference sequence). V lost 3 bases and J lost 4, with 4 bases in between. This CDR3 contains 10 residues. CDR3 sequence (DNA): TGCAGTGCTAGCCAGTACGAGCAGTACTTC. It is translated as CSASQYEQYF.